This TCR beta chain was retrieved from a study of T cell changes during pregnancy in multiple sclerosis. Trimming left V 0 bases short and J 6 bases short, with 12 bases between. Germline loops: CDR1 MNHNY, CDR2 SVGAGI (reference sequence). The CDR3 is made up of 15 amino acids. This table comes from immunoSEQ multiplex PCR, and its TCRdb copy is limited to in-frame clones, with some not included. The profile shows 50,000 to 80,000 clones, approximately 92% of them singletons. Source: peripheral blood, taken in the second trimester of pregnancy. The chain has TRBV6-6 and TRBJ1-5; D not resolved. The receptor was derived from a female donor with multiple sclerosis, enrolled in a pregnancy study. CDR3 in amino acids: CASSYSKPGFQPQHF. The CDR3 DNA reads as TGTGCCAGCAGTTACTCGAAACCCGGGTTTCAGCCCCAGCATTTT.